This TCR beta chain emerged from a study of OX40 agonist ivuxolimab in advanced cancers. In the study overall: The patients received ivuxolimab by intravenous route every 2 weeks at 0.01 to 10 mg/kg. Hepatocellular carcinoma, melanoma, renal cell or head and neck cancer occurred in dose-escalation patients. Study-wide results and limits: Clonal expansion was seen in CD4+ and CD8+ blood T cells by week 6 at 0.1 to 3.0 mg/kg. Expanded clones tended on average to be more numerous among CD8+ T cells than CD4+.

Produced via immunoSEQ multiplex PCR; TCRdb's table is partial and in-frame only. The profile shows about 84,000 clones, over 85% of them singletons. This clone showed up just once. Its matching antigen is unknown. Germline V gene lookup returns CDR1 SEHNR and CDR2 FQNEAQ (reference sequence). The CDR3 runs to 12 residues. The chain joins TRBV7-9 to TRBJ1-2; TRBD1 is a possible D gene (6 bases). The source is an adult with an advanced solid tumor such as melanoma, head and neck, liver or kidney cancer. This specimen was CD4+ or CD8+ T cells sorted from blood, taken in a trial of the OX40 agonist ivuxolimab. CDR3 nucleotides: TGTGCTGTGGCAGGGGCTAACTATGGCTACACCTTC. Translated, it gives CAVAGANYGYTF. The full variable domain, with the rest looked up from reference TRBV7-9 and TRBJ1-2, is DTGVSQNPRHKITKRGQNVTFRCDPISEHNRLYWYRQTLGQGPEFLTYFQNEAQLEKSRLLSDRFSAERPKGSFSTLEIQRTEQGDSAMYLCAVAGANYGYTFGSGTRLTVV.